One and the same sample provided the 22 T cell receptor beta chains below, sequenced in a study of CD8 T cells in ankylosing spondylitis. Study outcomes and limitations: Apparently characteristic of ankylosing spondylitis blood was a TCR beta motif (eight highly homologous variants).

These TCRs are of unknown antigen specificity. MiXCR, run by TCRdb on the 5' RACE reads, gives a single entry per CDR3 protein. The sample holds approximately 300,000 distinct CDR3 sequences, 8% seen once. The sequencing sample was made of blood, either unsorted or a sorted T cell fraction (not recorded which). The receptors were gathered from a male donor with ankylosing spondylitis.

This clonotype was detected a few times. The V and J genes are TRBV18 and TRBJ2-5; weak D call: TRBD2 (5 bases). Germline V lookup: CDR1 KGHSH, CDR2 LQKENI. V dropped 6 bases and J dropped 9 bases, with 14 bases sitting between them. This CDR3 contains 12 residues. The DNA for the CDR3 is TGTGCCAGCTCGAGGGTACCTAAAGCCCAGTACTTC. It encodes CASSRVPKAQYF.

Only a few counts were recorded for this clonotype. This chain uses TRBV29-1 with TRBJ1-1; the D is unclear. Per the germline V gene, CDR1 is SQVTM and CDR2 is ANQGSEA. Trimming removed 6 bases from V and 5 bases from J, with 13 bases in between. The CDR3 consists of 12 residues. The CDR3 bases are TGCAGCGTGGCCACTTCTGGGACTGAAGCTTTCTTT. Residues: CSVATSGTEAFF. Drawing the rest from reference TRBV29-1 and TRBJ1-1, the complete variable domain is SAVISQKPSRDICQRGTSLTIQCQVDSQVTMMFWYRQQPGQSLTLIATANQGSEATYESGFVIDKFPISRPNLTFSTLTVSNMSPEDSSIYLCSVATSGTEAFFGQGTRLTVV.

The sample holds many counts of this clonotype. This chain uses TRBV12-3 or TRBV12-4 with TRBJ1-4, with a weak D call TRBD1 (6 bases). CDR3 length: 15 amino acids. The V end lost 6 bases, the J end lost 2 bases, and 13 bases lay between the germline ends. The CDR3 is CASSPLGATNEKLFF. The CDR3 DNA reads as TGTGCCAGCAGCCCCTTGGGGGCGACTAATGAAAAACTGTTTTTT.

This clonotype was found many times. The CDR3 is CATSRVGEGAYNSPLHF. CDR3 nucleotide sequence: TGTGCCACCAGCAGAGTGGGGGAAGGCGCCTATAATTCACCCCTCCACTTT. V gene TRBV15 combines with J gene TRBJ1-6; weak D call: TRBD1 (5 bases). The V end was cut by 1 base, the J end by 2 bases, with 12 bases between. The CDR3 sequence is 17 residues long. The germline V gene has CDR1 LNHNV and CDR2 YYDKDF (reference sequence).

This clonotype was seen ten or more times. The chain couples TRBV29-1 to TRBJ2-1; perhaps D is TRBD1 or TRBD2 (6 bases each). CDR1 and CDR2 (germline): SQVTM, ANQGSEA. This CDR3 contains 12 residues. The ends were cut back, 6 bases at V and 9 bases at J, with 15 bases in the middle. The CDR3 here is CSVDRGRGEQFF. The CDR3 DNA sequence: TGCAGCGTCGATCGGGGGCGAGGTGAGCAGTTCTTC.

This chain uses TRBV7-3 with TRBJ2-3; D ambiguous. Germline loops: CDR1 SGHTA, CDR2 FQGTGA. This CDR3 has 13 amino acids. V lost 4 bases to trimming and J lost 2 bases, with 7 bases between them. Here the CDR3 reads CASSSFNTDTQYF. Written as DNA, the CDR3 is TGTGCCAGCAGCTCCTTCAACACAGATACGCAGTATTTT.

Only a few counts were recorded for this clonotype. CDR3: CASSLVPYTDTQYF. Here the CDR3 DNA reads TGCGCCAGCAGCTTGGTACCTTACACAGATACGCAGTATTTT. The chain uses TRBV5-1 and TRBJ2-3; D gene unclear. Germline V gives CDR1 SGHRS, CDR2 YFSETQ. Trimming removed 0 bases from V and 2 bases from J, with 7 bases in between. CDR3 size: 14 residues.

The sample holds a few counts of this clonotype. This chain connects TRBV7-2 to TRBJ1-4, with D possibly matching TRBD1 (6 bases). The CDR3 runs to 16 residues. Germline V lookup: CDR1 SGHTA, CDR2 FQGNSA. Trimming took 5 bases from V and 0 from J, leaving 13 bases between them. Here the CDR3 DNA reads TGTGCCAGCAGCGCGAGAAAGGGGGCAACTAATGAAAAACTGTTTTTT. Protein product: CASSARKGATNEKLFF.

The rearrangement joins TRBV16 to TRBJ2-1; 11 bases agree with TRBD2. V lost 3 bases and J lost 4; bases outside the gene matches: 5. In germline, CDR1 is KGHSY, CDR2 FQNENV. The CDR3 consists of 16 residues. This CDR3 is CASSQILAGVYNEQFF. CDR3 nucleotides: TGTGCCAGCAGCCAGATACTAGCGGGAGTGTACAATGAGCAGTTCTTC.

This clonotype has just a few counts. As DNA, the CDR3 is TGTGCCAGCAGCCCCCACCCCGCGGCTTCGGGGACCCAGTACTTC. Translated, it gives CASSPHPAASGTQYF. The chain recombines TRBV7-2 with TRBJ2-5, with D hard to call. Trimming removed 5 bases from V and 7 bases from J, with 20 bases in between. This CDR3 comprises 15 residues. The V gene's germline CDR1 is SGHTA and CDR2 FQGNSA.

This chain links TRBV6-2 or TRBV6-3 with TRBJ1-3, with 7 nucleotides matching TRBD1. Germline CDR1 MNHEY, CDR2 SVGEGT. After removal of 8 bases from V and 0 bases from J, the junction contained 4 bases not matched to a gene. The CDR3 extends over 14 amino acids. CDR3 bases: TGTGCCAGCGGTGACAGGGACTCTGGAAACACCATATATTTT. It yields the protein CASGDRDSGNTIYF.

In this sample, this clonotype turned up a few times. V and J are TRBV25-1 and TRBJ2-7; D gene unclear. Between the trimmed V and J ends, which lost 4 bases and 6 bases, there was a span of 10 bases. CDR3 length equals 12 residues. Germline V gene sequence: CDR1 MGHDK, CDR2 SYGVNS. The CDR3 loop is CASSGDGSEQYF. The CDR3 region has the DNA TGTGCCAGCAGTGGAGACGGCAGCGAGCAGTACTTC.

The CDR3, as DNA: TGCAGTGCTAGGCAGGGACCATCGAAATACAATGAGCAGTTCTTC. Encoded protein: CSARQGPSKYNEQFF. The chain links TRBV20-1 to TRBJ2-1; D tentatively reads TRBD1 or TRBD2 (5 bases each). Trimming stripped 3 bases from V and 4 bases from J, with 16 bases between. This CDR3 is 15 amino acids long. The germline CDR1 and CDR2 sequences are DFQATT and SNEGSKA (reference sequence).

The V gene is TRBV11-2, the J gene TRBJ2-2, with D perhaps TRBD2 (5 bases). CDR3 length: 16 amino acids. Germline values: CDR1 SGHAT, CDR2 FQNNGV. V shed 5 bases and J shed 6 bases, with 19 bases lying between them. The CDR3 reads CASSPVEGWSSGELFF. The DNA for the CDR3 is TGTGCCAGCAGCCCCGTAGAGGGTTGGAGTTCCGGGGAGCTGTTTTTT.

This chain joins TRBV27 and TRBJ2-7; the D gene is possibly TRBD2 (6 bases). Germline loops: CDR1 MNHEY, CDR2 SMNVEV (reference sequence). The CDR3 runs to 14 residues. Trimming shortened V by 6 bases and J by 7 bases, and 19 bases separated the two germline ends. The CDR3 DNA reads TGTGCCAGCAGAACCCCGCGGAGGGATTGGGAGCAGTACTTC. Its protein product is CASRTPRRDWEQYF.

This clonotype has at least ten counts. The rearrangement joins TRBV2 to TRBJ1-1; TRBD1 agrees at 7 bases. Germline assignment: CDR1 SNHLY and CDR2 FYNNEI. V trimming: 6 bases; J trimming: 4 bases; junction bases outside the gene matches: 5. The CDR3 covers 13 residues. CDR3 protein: CASRTGLSTEAFF. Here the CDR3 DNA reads TGTGCCAGCAGGACAGGGTTGAGCACTGAAGCTTTCTTT.

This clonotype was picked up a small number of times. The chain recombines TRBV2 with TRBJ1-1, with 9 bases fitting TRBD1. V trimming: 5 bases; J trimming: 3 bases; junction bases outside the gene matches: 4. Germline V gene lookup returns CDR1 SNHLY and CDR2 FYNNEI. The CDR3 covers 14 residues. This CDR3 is CASSWDRADTEAFF. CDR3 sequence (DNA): TGTGCCAGCAGTTGGGACAGGGCGGACACTGAAGCTTTCTTT.

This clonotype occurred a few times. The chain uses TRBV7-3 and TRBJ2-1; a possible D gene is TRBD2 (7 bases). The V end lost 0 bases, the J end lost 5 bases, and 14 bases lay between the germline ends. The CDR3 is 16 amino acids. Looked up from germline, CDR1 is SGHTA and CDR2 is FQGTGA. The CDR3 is CASSLTGRGFHNEQFF. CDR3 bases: TGTGCCAGCAGCTTAACGGGGAGGGGGTTCCACAATGAGCAGTTCTTC.

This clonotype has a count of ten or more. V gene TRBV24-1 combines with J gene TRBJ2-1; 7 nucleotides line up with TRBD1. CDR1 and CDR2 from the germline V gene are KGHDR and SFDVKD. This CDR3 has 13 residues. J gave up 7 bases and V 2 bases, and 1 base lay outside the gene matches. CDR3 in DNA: TGTGCCACCAGTGATTCAGGGGGTAATGAGCAGTTCTTC. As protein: CATSDSGGNEQFF.

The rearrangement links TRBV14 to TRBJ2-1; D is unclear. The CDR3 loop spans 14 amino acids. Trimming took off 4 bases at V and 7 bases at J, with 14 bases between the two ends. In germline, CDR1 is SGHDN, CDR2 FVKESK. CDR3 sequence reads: CASSPNRVTNEQFF. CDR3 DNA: TGTGCCAGCAGCCCAAATAGGGTTACAAATGAGCAGTTCTTC.

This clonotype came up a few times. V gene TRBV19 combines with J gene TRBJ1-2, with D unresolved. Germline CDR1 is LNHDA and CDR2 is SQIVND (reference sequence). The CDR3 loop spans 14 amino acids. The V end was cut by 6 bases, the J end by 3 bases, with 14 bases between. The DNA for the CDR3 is TGTGCCAGTAGGGTCGGATCCGGGTACTATGGCTACACCTTC. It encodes CASRVGSGYYGYTF. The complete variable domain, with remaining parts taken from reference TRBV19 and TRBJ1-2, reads DGGITQSPKYLFRKEGQNVTLSCEQNLNHDAMYWYRQDPGQGLRLIYYSQIVNDFQKGDIAEGYSVSREKKESFPLTVTSAQKNPTAFYLCASRVGSGYYGYTFGSGTRLTVV.

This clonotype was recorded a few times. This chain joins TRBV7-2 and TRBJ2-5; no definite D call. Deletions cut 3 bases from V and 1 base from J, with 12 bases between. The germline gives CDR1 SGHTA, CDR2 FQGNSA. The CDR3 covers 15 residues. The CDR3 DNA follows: TGTGCCAGCAGCTTGGGCAGTCCATCCCAAGAGACCCAGTACTTC. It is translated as CASSLGSPSQETQYF.